The 27 T cell receptor beta chains in this list originate from one sample, sequenced in a study of blood T cell repertoires in COVID-19. Sequencing was performed with immunoSEQ multiplex PCR; in TCRdb, only in-frame clones are kept and a portion is missing. The table has 250,000 to 350,000 clones, more than 70% seen once; the top ten hold 2%. The specimen was PBMCs or T cells enriched from blood (not recorded which). Receptors were obtained from a woman aged 60-75 years in a cohort exposed to, infected with or recovered from COVID-19 (not recorded which).

The chain combines TRBV19 with TRBJ2-7; D is possibly TRBD1 (6 bases). This CDR3 region has 16 residues. Between the trimmed V and J ends, which lost 1 base and 2 bases, there was a span of 15 bases. Per the germline V gene, CDR1 is LNHDA and CDR2 is SQIVND (reference sequence). CDR3 loop: CASSIGTYRAAYEQYF. The CDR3 DNA follows: TGTGCCAGTAGTATAGGGACCTACAGGGCTGCCTACGAGCAGTACTTC.

This chain connects TRBV28 to TRBJ2-7; 10 bases match TRBD1. This CDR3 has 17 amino acids. Per the germline V gene, CDR1 is MDHEN and CDR2 is SYDVKM. V lost 6 bases to trimming and J lost 3 bases; unmatched junction nucleotides: 14. As DNA, the CDR3 is TGTGCCAGCAGACGCGCCGCCGGGACAGGGGATAACTACGAGCAGTACTTC. It codes for CASRRAAGTGDNYEQYF.

The V call is TRBV4-2, the J call TRBJ2-2, with D perhaps TRBD2 (5 bases). In germline, CDR1 is LGHNA, CDR2 YNFKEQ. This CDR3 contains 15 residues. Trimming removed 0 bases from V and 7 bases from J, with 12 bases in between. The CDR3 DNA reads as TGTGCCAGCAGCCAAGATTCGCGGGTTGGCGGGGAGCTGTTTTTT. Translating it yields CASSQDSRVGGELFF.

The rearrangement joins TRBV4-3 to TRBJ2-7, with TRBD2 matching 8 bases. Losses at the gene ends were 0 bases for V and 0 bases for J; bases not matched to a gene: 10. Germline CDR1 is LGHNA and CDR2 is YSLEER. This CDR3 has 18 amino acids. The CDR3 reads CASSQDSPSGPSSYEQYF. The CDR3 coding sequence is TGCGCCAGCAGCCAAGATTCCCCTAGCGGGCCGAGCTCCTACGAGCAGTACTTC.

The J gene is TRBJ2-1, the V gene TRBV21-1; no DNA check was done on the table's D call, TRBD2. TRBV21-1 is a recognized pseudogene. This CDR3 has 11 residues. The CDR3 nucleotides read TGTGCCAGCTCGAAGTTCCGGAGGGCTTTCTTC. This gives the protein CASSKFRRAFF.

The chain employs TRBV19 and TRBJ2-2, with 12 bases aligning to TRBD1. Trimming at V came to 7 bases and at J to 2 bases, leaving 14 bases not matched to a gene. Germline CDR1 and CDR2: LNHDA and SQIVND (reference sequence). The CDR3 sequence is 19 residues long. CDR3 nucleotide sequence: TGTGCCAGTACCGATCATGCCCCCGGGACAGGGGGCAACACCGGGGAGCTGTTTTTT. Translation: CASTDHAPGTGGNTGELFF.

J is TRBJ2-1 and V is TRBV12-5; 14 bases agree with TRBD2. CDR3 size: 15 residues. J lost 9 bases, V lost 1 base, and 2 bases had no gene match. Germline lookup yields CDR1 LGHNT and CDR2 FRNRAP. The CDR3, as DNA: TGTGCTAGTGGTTTGGGACTAGCGGGAGGGGGTGAGCAGTTCTTC. Its protein is CASGLGLAGGGEQFF.

V gene TRBV2 combines with J gene TRBJ1-4; no firm D call. The CDR3 length is 14 residues. The germline gives CDR1 SNHLY, CDR2 FYNNEI. The ends were cut back, 7 bases at V and 1 base at J, with 10 bases in the middle. The CDR3 reads CASKQTQTNEKLFF. CDR3 DNA sequence: TGTGCCAGCAAACAGACACAAACTAATGAAAAACTGTTTTTT.

This clone has a handful of counts. The chain couples TRBV5-1 to TRBJ2-7, with 9 nucleotides matching TRBD1. Germline assignment: CDR1 SGHRS and CDR2 YFSETQ. The CDR3 spans 14 residues. V was pared by 2 bases and J by 5 bases, with 5 bases of the junction left unmatched. CDR3 in amino acids: CASSFGTGRDEQYF. CDR3 DNA: TGCGCCAGCAGCTTCGGGACAGGGAGAGACGAGCAGTACTTC.

V and J are TRBV11-2 and TRBJ1-2; TRBD1 matches 10 bases. Trimming cost V 5 bases and J 3 bases; bases outside gene matches: 9. CDR1 SGHAT and CDR2 FQNNGV come from the germline V gene. This CDR3 spans 16 amino acids. The CDR3 region has the DNA TGTGCCAGCAGCCCCCCGGGACAGGGGAGATACTATGGCTACACCTTC. The encoded protein is CASSPPGQGRYYGYTF. The variable domain in full, with the rest retrieved from reference TRBV11-2 and TRBJ1-2, is EAGVAQSPRYKIIEKRQSVAFWCNPISGHATLYWYQQILGQGPKLLIQFQNNGVVDDSQLPKDRFSAERLKGVDSTLKIQPAKLEDSAVYLCASSPPGQGRYYGYTFGSGTRLTVV.

Regarding this clone: The junction does not match germline at one end; this may be a read error. The chain carries TRBV11-2 and TRBJ1-5, with 7 bases aligning to TRBD1. This CDR3 region has 17 residues. Germline loops: CDR1 SGHAT, CDR2 FQNNGV. CDR3 sequence (DNA): TGTGCCAGCAGTTTAGATTCAGGGGGATTGAGCAATCAGCCCCAGCATTTT. Its protein is CASSLDSGGLSNQPQHF.

This clone has only a few counts. The gene calls are TRBV6-5 and TRBJ1-1; D remains unclear. Trimming took 6 bases from V and 1 from J, leaving 12 bases between them. Germline CDR1 is MNHEY and CDR2 is SVGAGI. CDR3 length: 14 amino acids. CDR3 sequence (DNA): TGTGCCAGCAGCCCCAACGGAGCGAACACTGAAGCTTTCTTT. Translating it yields CASSPNGANTEAFF.

The CDR3 DNA is TGTGCCAGCCGTAGCGGGCCCGCCCAAGAGACCCAGTACTTC. Translating it yields CASRSGPAQETQYF. The chain employs TRBV19 and TRBJ2-5; TRBD2 aligns across 7 bases. The CDR3 is made up of 14 amino acids. Germline V CDR1 and CDR2: LNHDA, SQIVND (reference sequence). Losses at the gene ends were 9 bases for V and 1 base for J; bases not matched to a gene: 8.

Remarks on this clone: A read error may account for a junction end that differs from germline. The chain combines TRBV7-7 with TRBJ2-2; D might be TRBD2 (5 bases). The CDR3 length is 16 residues. Germline V gene sequence: CDR1 SSHAT, CDR2 FNYEAQ (reference sequence). CDR3 coding DNA: TGTGCTAGCAGCTCTCGCGGCGGGCAGAACACCGGGGAGCTGTTTTTT. As protein: CASSSRGGQNTGELFF. Full variable domain (rest looked up from reference TRBV7-7 and TRBJ2-2): GAGVSQSPRYKVTKRGQDVTLRCDPISSHATLYWYQQALGQGPEFLTYFNYEAQPDKSGLPSDRFSAERPEGSISTLTIQRTEQRDSAMYRCASSSRGGQNTGELFFGEGSRLTVL.

CDR3 in amino acids: CASSLSATNEKLFF. The CDR3, as DNA: TGTGCCAGCAGCTTATCTGCAACTAATGAAAAACTGTTTTTT. This chain connects TRBV7-9 to TRBJ1-4, with D unresolved. The CDR3 sequence is 14 residues long. Germline CDR1 reads SEHNR; CDR2 reads FQNEAQ (reference sequence). The V end lost 2 bases, the J end lost 0 bases, and 4 bases lay between the germline ends. The variable domain in full, with the rest retrieved from reference TRBV7-9 and TRBJ1-4, is DTGVSQNPRHKITKRGQNVTFRCDPISEHNRLYWYRQTLGQGPEFLTYFQNEAQLEKSRLLSDRFSAERPKGSFSTLEIQRTEQGDSAMYLCASSLSATNEKLFFGSGTQLSVL.

The rearrangement uses TRBV5-1 and TRBJ1-5; no clear D gene. Germline CDR1 and CDR2: SGHRS and YFSETQ. The CDR3 sequence is 14 residues long. The V end lost 0 bases, the J end lost 7 bases, and 11 bases lay between the germline ends. CDR3 coding DNA: TGCGCCAGCAGCTTGGGGGAGCGAGGGCAGCCCCAGCATTTT. Protein: CASSLGERGQPQHF.

V gene TRBV12-5 combines with J gene TRBJ2-5; D is possibly TRBD1 (6 bases). The V end lost 3 bases, the J end lost 5 bases, and 13 bases lay between the germline ends. The CDR3 length is 14 residues. Germline CDR1 reads LGHNT; CDR2 reads FRNRAP. CDR3 protein: CASGFSGAQETQYF. Here the CDR3 DNA reads TGTGCTAGTGGTTTTTCAGGGGCCCAGGAGACCCAGTACTTC.

The rearrangement joins TRBV25-1 to TRBJ2-5, with TRBD2 matching over 7 bases. Germline lookup yields CDR1 MGHDK and CDR2 SYGVNS. The CDR3 is 14 residues long. The junction had 4 bases not matched to a gene; V was cut back by 1 base and J by 5 bases. CDR3 loop: CASSEWGGRETQYF. CDR3 nucleotides: TGTGCCAGCAGTGAATGGGGAGGGCGGGAGACCCAGTACTTC.

The chain employs TRBV18 and TRBJ2-1; TRBD2 matches at 8 bases. Germline V gives CDR1 KGHSH, CDR2 LQKENI. The CDR3 sequence is 14 residues long. Losses at the gene ends were 3 bases for V and 7 bases for J; bases not matched to a gene: 5. This chain's CDR3 is CASSPSGALNEQFF. CDR3 sequence (DNA): TGTGCCAGCTCACCTAGCGGGGCCCTGAATGAGCAGTTCTTC. Based on the CDR3 plus reference TRBV18 and TRBJ2-1, the full variable domain is NAGVMQNPRHLVRRRGQEARLRCSPMKGHSHVYWYRQLPEEGLKFMVYLQKENIIDESGMPKERFSAEFPKEGPSILRIQQVVRGDSAAYFCASSPSGALNEQFFGPGTRLTVL.

This sequence joins TRBV5-1 and TRBJ1-2; 8 bases fit TRBD1. V shed 4 bases, J shed 5 bases, and the junction held 4 bases outside the gene matches. Germline values: CDR1 SGHRS, CDR2 YFSETQ. This CDR3 has 13 amino acids. This CDR3 reads CASSGWTGYGYTF. The DNA for the CDR3 is TGCGCCAGCAGCGGATGGACAGGGTATGGCTACACCTTC.

The chain joins TRBV18 to TRBJ1-6; TRBD1 is a possible D gene (6 bases). The CDR3 is 17 residues long. In germline, CDR1 is KGHSH, CDR2 LQKENI. Between the trimmed V and J ends, which lost 3 bases and 5 bases, there was a span of 17 bases. CDR3 in amino acids: CASSPQRIDRNNSPLHF. Written as DNA, the CDR3 is TGTGCCAGCTCACCGCAAAGAATCGACAGGAATAATTCACCCCTCCACTTT.

V usage is TRBV10-2 and J usage is TRBJ2-3, with 8 bases identical to TRBD2. The CDR3 sequence is 15 residues long. CDR1 and CDR2 (germline): WSHSY, SAAADI. J lost 4 bases, V lost 7 bases, and 10 bases had no gene match. CDR3 in amino acids: CASTQLAGPADTQYF. The CDR3, as DNA: TGCGCCAGCACACAGTTAGCGGGACCGGCAGATACGCAGTATTTT.

CDR3 protein: CASSFGSTGRVEDEQFF. CDR3 coding DNA: TGTGCCAGCAGCTTTGGATCCACAGGGAGGGTTGAGGATGAGCAGTTCTTC. The V and J genes are TRBV5-6 and TRBJ2-1; a possible D gene is TRBD2 (7 bases). The CDR3 spans 17 residues. V was clipped by 2 bases and J by 8 bases, with 23 bases between them. Germline values: CDR1 SGHDT, CDR2 YYEEEE.

The chain recombines TRBV7-3 with TRBJ2-5; possible D gene TRBD1, 6 bases. CDR1 is SGHTA and CDR2 is FQGTGA in the germline V gene. The length of the CDR3 is 14 residues. V lost 5 bases, J lost 4 bases, and 14 bases lay in between. CDR3 sequence reads: CASSLGVGGETQYF. The CDR3 bases are TGTGCCAGCAGCCTCGGGGTAGGGGGAGAGACCCAGTACTTC.

J is TRBJ1-5 and V is TRBV28; D unresolved. The CDR3 sequence is 15 residues long. Germline assignment: CDR1 MDHEN and CDR2 SYDVKM. Between the trimmed V and J ends, which lost 3 bases and 1 base, there was a span of 10 bases. CDR3 residues: CASSLRAGSNQPQHF. The CDR3, as DNA: TGTGCCAGCAGTTTGCGGGCGGGGAGCAATCAGCCCCAGCATTTT.

The chain joins TRBV6-4 to TRBJ1-5, with unresolved D. CDR3 length equals 15 residues. Germline CDR1 MRHNA, CDR2 SNTAGT. Between the trimmed V and J ends, which lost 0 bases and 5 bases, there was a span of 11 bases. The DNA for the CDR3 is TGTGCCAGCAGTGACTCGGCATTGGCCCATCAGCCCCAGCATTTT. This sequence encodes CASSDSALAHQPQHF.

The chain combines TRBV7-8 with TRBJ2-1, with TRBD2 identical over 11 bases. This CDR3 comprises 16 residues. The ends lost 5 bases at V and 3 bases at J; junction bases unmatched: 6. Germline CDR1 is SGHVS and CDR2 is FQNEAQ. This chain's CDR3 is CASSARLAGIYNEQFF. The DNA of the CDR3 is TGTGCCAGCAGCGCCCGACTAGCGGGAATCTACAATGAGCAGTTCTTC.